This T cell receptor beta chain is drawn from a study of blood T cell repertoires in COVID-19. Study as a whole: T cells, B-cell-depleted T cells, or PBMCs supplied cDNA or gDNA.

Source study methods: Scientists estimated how many nucleated cells there were by amplifying reference gene primers. Assay: immunoSEQ multiplex PCR; the TCRdb copy retains only in-frame clones and omits some. V and J calls and clone size are copied from that table; D and trimming were computed from the DNA. The sample yields more than 100,000 clones, around four fifths seen once. The V gene's germline CDR1 is LNHDA and CDR2 SQIVND (reference sequence). V lost 4 bases and J 6 bases, leaving 18 bases between the germline ends. This CDR3 contains 15 residues. Ages ranged from about 18 to 89 years, with residence in about 24 US areas. Cohorts were assigned according to the clinical history that participants reported.

This TCR was recovered from a middle-aged man with acute COVID-19. The specimen was PBMCs or T cells enriched from blood (not recorded which). The rearrangement joins TRBV19 to TRBJ1-1, with D possibly TRBD1 on 6 matching bases. CDR3 in amino acids: CASSTRQAPISEAFF. CDR3 bases: TGTGCCAGTAGTACCCGACAGGCACCAATATCTGAAGCTTTCTTT.